This T cell receptor beta chain was documented in a study of cytomegalovirus exposure and HLA in healthy donors. Whole-study findings and limits: A later analysis appeared to link common viral pathogens to several of the most significant clusters. Three CMV-associated chains proved CMV antigen-specific in vitro. Researchers reportedly found TCR beta sequences accurately predicted most subjects' HLA-A and HLA-B alleles.

In the case of this clone: The antigen remains unidentified.

Vbeta (60) and Jbeta (13) primers were used in the PCR. Original handling: Unique TCR beta chains totaled some 80 million in a later count, with approximately 11 million of them shared. Produced via immunoSEQ multiplex PCR; TCRdb's table is partial and in-frame only. From that table come the V and J calls and clone size; the DNA was used to work out D and trimming. The table shows roughly 180,000 clones, with approximately 82% occurring only once. CDR3 length: 15 residues. After removal of 6 bases from V and 8 bases from J, the junction contained 10 bases not matched to a gene. Per the germline V gene, CDR1 is MDHEN and CDR2 is SYDVKM.

The V and J genes are TRBV28 and TRBJ1-2, with 12 bases that match TRBD1. This TCR was sampled from a male donor in good health and CMV-seronegative. The specimen sequenced was PBMCs. The CDR3 spells CASRPGGQGAGGYTF. The CDR3 DNA follows: TGTGCCAGCAGGCCTGGGGGACAGGGGGCGGGGGGCTACACCTTC.